The table lists the clone carrying this TCR beta chain with a few counts. This entry comes from a study of control samples from healthy donors and cancer patients. The CDR3 contains 19 residues. The V and J ends lost 4 bases and 0 bases respectively, with 20 bases between them. Looked up from germline, CDR1 is SGHRS and CDR2 is YFSETQ. Assay used: immunoSEQ multiplex PCR; TCRdb lists only in-frame clones, some missing. The table shows roughly 120,000 clones, with 70% to 90% occurring only once. This TCR derives from a man aged 40-55 years in good health. The sample taken for sequencing was blood. V gene TRBV5-1 combines with J gene TRBJ2-6, with D possibly being TRBD1 (5 bases). The CDR3 loop is CASSPQGQGSLSGANVLTF. Here the CDR3 DNA reads TGCGCCAGCAGCCCCCAGGGCCAAGGGTCCCTCTCTGGGGCCAACGTCCTGACTTTC.